Presented here are 28 T cell receptor beta chains from one specimen sequenced in a study of spatial heterogeneity in lung cancer (dated by TCRdb to between 2018 and 2020). The sample's time point label, decoded: sample taken at primary tumor resection. These receptors lack a known antigen. Study-level results and caveats: The tumor nonsynonymous mutation count correlated with the number of expanded intratumoral alpha and beta TCRs.

The library was obtained by 5' RACE. The instrument was a NextSeq 500. TCRdb cleaned the public reads at Q25 with fastp, built clones with MiXCR and kept in-frame beta chains. Entries that share a CDR3 protein sequence are merged under the most common genes and DNA. The sample table holds more than 10,000 distinct CDR3 sequences, of which over 9.5% were seen once. The ten most abundant clones make up approximately 39% of the sample. The sequencing here drew on lung tumor tissue, taken at surgery. The receptor source for this set is a male donor with early-stage non-small cell lung cancer.

This clonotype was seen more than once but under ten times. This sequence joins TRBV6-1 and TRBJ1-2; a possible D gene is TRBD1 (6 bases). Germline V gene data show CDR1 as MNHNS and CDR2 as SASEGT. Trimming pared 6 bases from V and 5 bases from J, leaving 16 bases between. The CDR3 extends over 14 amino acids. The CDR3 is CASRDPRGVYGYTF. The CDR3 DNA follows: TGTGCCAGCAGGGATCCAAGGGGGGTATATGGCTACACCTTC.

The chain couples TRBV7-2 to TRBJ2-7; D is uncertain. The CDR3 spans 13 residues. Germline V gene lookup returns CDR1 SGHTA and CDR2 FQGNSA. V lost 0 bases, J lost 3 bases, and 6 bases lay in between. CDR3 bases: TGTGCCAGCAGCTTAGCGCGCAACTACGAGCAGTACTTC. Its translation: CASSLARNYEQYF. Filled out from reference TRBV7-2 and TRBJ2-7, the complete variable domain reads GAGVSQSPSNKVTEKGKDVELRCDPISGHTALYWYRQSLGQGLEFLIYFQGNSAPDKSGLPSDRFSAERTGGSVSTLTIQRTQQEDSAVYLCASSLARNYEQYFGPGTRLTVT.

V usage is TRBV27 and J usage is TRBJ2-7; D is possibly TRBD1 (7 bases). This CDR3 is 15 amino acids long. Germline values: CDR1 MNHEY, CDR2 SMNVEV (reference sequence). V was shortened by 5 bases and J by 4 bases, with 18 bases between the two germline ends. CDR3 bases: TGTGCCAGCAGTCCCTCCGGGGCAGGGGGGTACGAGCAGTACTTC. Translating gives CASSPSGAGGYEQYF.

This clonotype was counted a few times. CDR3 bases: TGTGCCAGCAGCCCTCGGGGGGGCCACACAGATACGCAGTATTTT. Its protein is CASSPRGGHTDTQYF. The rearrangement uses TRBV7-2 and TRBJ2-3, with TRBD2 matching over 8 bases. Germline values: CDR1 SGHTA, CDR2 FQGNSA. Losses at the gene ends were 5 bases for V and 2 bases for J; bases not matched to a gene: 6. The CDR3 has 15 residues.

The chain has TRBV29-1 and TRBJ2-3; a weak D match, TRBD2 (6 bases). The V gene's germline CDR1 is SQVTM and CDR2 ANQGSEA. This CDR3 has 12 residues. V shed 7 bases and J shed 2 bases, with 10 bases lying between them. CDR3 nucleotides: TGCAGCGCCGTGCGGGACACAGATACGCAGTATTTT. Amino acids: CSAVRDTDTQYF.

This clonotype was detected many times. J is TRBJ1-3 and V is TRBV12-3 or TRBV12-4; D ambiguous. The CDR3 has 14 residues. The ends were cut back, 0 bases at V and 1 base at J, with 4 bases in the middle. Here the CDR3 DNA reads TGTGCCAGCAGTTTAGCGGTATCTGGAAACACCATATATTTT. Amino acids: CASSLAVSGNTIYF.

The genes are TRBV20-1 and TRBJ2-7, with a tentative D call TRBD1 (6 bases). Germline V CDR1 and CDR2: DFQATT, SNEGSKA (reference sequence). Between the trimmed V and J ends, which lost 3 bases and 6 bases, there was a span of 15 bases. The CDR3 sequence is 13 residues long. The CDR3 reads CSASGQNGGEQYF. The CDR3 DNA follows: TGCAGTGCTAGCGGACAGAATGGAGGCGAGCAGTACTTC.

The chain couples TRBV12-3 or TRBV12-4 to TRBJ2-1; 10 positions match TRBD1. The CDR3 sequence is 15 residues long. V was clipped by 7 bases and J by 7 bases; unmatched bases: 10. This CDR3 reads CASTPDRGLRNEQFF. DNA of the CDR3: TGTGCCAGCACCCCAGACAGGGGGCTTCGTAATGAGCAGTTCTTC.

This clonotype has more than one count but fewer than ten. The rearrangement links TRBV14 to TRBJ2-1, with 9 bases identical to TRBD1. The CDR3 has 16 amino acids. Unmatched junction bases numbered 8, after V lost 3 bases and J lost 5 bases. Germline V gives CDR1 SGHDN, CDR2 FVKESK. CDR3 sequence (DNA): TGTGCCAGCAGCCACGTCCCGGGACAGGGTGACAATGAGCAGTTCTTC. Amino acids: CASSHVPGQGDNEQFF.

The genes are TRBV24-1 and TRBJ2-3, with 11 nucleotides matching TRBD2. Looked up from germline, CDR1 is KGHDR and CDR2 is SFDVKD. The V segment lost 5 bases and the J segment 5 bases; nucleotides outside the gene matches: 2. The CDR3 extends over 14 amino acids. CDR3 sequence (DNA): TGTGCCACCAGTGTCGGACTAGCGGGAGATACGCAGTATTTT. Its translation is CATSVGLAGDTQYF.

J is TRBJ1-6 and V is TRBV10-3; 7 positions match TRBD1. This CDR3 comprises 16 residues. Germline assignment: CDR1 ENHRY and CDR2 SYGVKD. V lost 8 bases and J lost 8; bases outside the gene matches: 15. The CDR3 nucleotides read TGTGCCATCCGGAAGCGGGACAGAGATATCGATTCACCCCTCCACTTT. It is translated as CAIRKRDRDIDSPLHF.

This clonotype has a count of ten or more. The chain recombines TRBV29-1 with TRBJ1-1, with TRBD1 identical over 7 bases. The junction had 10 bases not matched to a gene; V was cut back by 5 bases and J by 7 bases. CDR1 SQVTM and CDR2 ANQGSEA come from the germline V gene. The CDR3 covers 13 residues. CDR3 DNA: TGCAGCGTTATAAAACAGGGGATCGGTGAAGCTTTCTTT. Protein: CSVIKQGIGEAFF.

This clonotype was seen once. This chain links TRBV12-3 or TRBV12-4 with TRBJ1-5, with 7 positions matching TRBD1. The J segment lost 5 bases and the V segment lost 6 bases, leaving 4 bases of the junction unmatched. The CDR3 extends over 13 amino acids. CDR3 sequence (DNA): TGTGCCAGCAGATTTACAGGGGATCAGCCCCAGCATTTT. Its translation: CASRFTGDQPQHF.

At least ten counts were recorded for this clonotype. This sequence joins TRBV20-1 and TRBJ2-3; perhaps TRBD2 as D (7 bases). The CDR3 is 16 residues long. V was clipped by 0 bases and J by 3 bases, with 16 bases between them. Germline values: CDR1 DFQATT, CDR2 SNEGSKA (reference sequence). In DNA form, the CDR3 reads TGCAGTGCTAGAGACTGGGGGGGGCCCGGGACAGATACGCAGTATTTT. Translating it yields CSARDWGGPGTDTQYF.

This clonotype was counted ten times or more. The CDR3 region is CSARARGRDSPLHF. As DNA, the CDR3 is TGCAGTGCTAGAGCCAGGGGGCGGGATTCACCCCTCCACTTT. The gene calls are TRBV20-1 and TRBJ1-6; 8 bases fit TRBD1. The CDR3 runs 14 residues. The V and J ends lost 1 base and 8 bases, in that order; junction bases with no gene match: 4. Germline V lookup: CDR1 DFQATT, CDR2 SNEGSKA (reference sequence).

This chain uses TRBV6-1 with TRBJ2-7, with D possibly being TRBD1 or TRBD2 (6 bases each). CDR1 and CDR2 from the germline V gene are MNHNS and SASEGT. CDR3 length equals 14 residues. Trimming removed 8 bases from V and 3 bases from J, with 17 bases in between. CDR3 in DNA: TGTGCCAGCTTGGGGGGCTACCGCCTCTACGAGCAGTACTTC. Its protein product is CASLGGYRLYEQYF.

The chain joins TRBV6-2 or TRBV6-3 to TRBJ2-7, with a possible D match to TRBD2 (5 bases). The CDR3 is 14 amino acids. The germline CDR1 and CDR2 sequences are MNHEY and SVGEGT. Between the trimmed V and J ends, which lost 6 bases and 2 bases, there was a span of 14 bases. The CDR3 sequence: CASRTGRNTYEQYF. CDR3 nucleotide sequence: TGTGCCAGCAGAACGGGGAGAAATACCTACGAGCAGTACTTC.

This clonotype was seen repeatedly, ten times or more. The chain combines TRBV27 with TRBJ1-5, with unresolved D. The CDR3 is 15 residues long. Trimming stripped 6 bases from V and 2 bases from J, with 14 bases between. In germline, CDR1 is MNHEY, CDR2 SMNVEV (reference sequence). The CDR3, as DNA: TGTGCCAGCAGGACCACAGAGCTGGGCAATCAGCCCCAGCATTTT. Amino acids: CASRTTELGNQPQHF.

Many counts were recorded for this clonotype. The chain employs TRBV7-2 and TRBJ2-2; maybe TRBD1 (5 bases). Germline V gives CDR1 SGHTA, CDR2 FQGNSA. This CDR3 is built from 15 residues. V lost 2 bases and J lost 0, with 7 bases in between. DNA for the CDR3: TGTGCCAGCAGCTTAAGGGGAACGAACACCGGGGAGCTGTTTTTT. Its protein is CASSLRGTNTGELFF.

In regard to this clonotype: Given a much more abundant clone one base away, this may be a read error. This sequence joins TRBV18 and TRBJ2-7; D may be TRBD1 or TRBD2 (5 bases each). This CDR3 comprises 13 residues. Germline-derived CDR1 and CDR2 are KGHSH and LQKENI. CDR3 sequence reads: CACSGTGSYEQYF. The DNA of the CDR3 is TGTGCCTGCTCAGGGACGGGCTCCTACGAGCAGTACTTC.

The rearrangement links TRBV18 to TRBJ2-7; tentatively, D is TRBD2 (5 bases). The CDR3 is 14 residues long. V was trimmed by 3 bases and J by 4 bases, leaving 13 bases between them. Germline V gives CDR1 KGHSH, CDR2 LQKENI. The CDR3 reads CASSPGSRGYEQYF. The CDR3 DNA reads as TGTGCCAGCTCACCCGGTTCCCGGGGTTACGAGCAGTACTTC.

The J gene is TRBJ2-7, the V gene TRBV6-5, with D possibly TRBD2 on 5 matching bases. Germline V lookup: CDR1 MNHEY, CDR2 SVGAGI. Deletions cut 9 bases from V and 0 bases from J, with 12 bases between. This CDR3 region has 13 residues. Here the CDR3 reads CARPGESSYEQYF. CDR3 in DNA: TGTGCCAGACCCGGGGAGAGCTCCTACGAGCAGTACTTC.

This chain uses TRBV29-1 with TRBJ1-2; 9 positions agree with TRBD1. CDR1 and CDR2 (germline): SQVTM, ANQGSEA. The CDR3 runs 12 residues. The junction had 3 bases not matched to a gene; V was cut back by 4 bases and J by 6 bases. This CDR3 is CSVVGDRDGYTF. Here the CDR3 DNA reads TGCAGCGTTGTAGGGGACAGGGATGGCTACACCTTC.

This clonotype was recorded a few times. This chain links TRBV11-1 with TRBJ2-1, with 7 nucleotides matching TRBD2. Germline CDR1 is SGHAT and CDR2 is FQDESV (reference sequence). The CDR3 is 13 amino acids. With V trimmed by 3 bases and J by 8 bases, 4 bases remained unmatched. The DNA for the CDR3 is TGTGCCAGCAGCTTGGCGGGGGTCTATGAGCAGTTCTTC. Its translation is CASSLAGVYEQFF.

This clonotype has ten or more counts. V gene TRBV5-1 combines with J gene TRBJ2-3, with 10 bases fitting TRBD2. V trimming: 5 bases; J trimming: 3 bases; junction bases outside the gene matches: 3. Germline CDR1 reads SGHRS; CDR2 reads YFSETQ. This CDR3 comprises 14 residues. CDR3 coding DNA: TGCGCCAGCAGAACTAGCGGGGATACAGATACGCAGTATTTT. It translates to CASRTSGDTDTQYF.

This sequence joins TRBV5-1 and TRBJ1-4; a possible D gene is TRBD1 (6 bases). Germline V gene data show CDR1 as SGHRS and CDR2 as YFSETQ. This CDR3 comprises 15 residues. The germline V and J ends were trimmed by 0 bases and 6 bases, with 12 bases remaining between them. The CDR3 DNA reads as TGCGCCAGCAGCTTGGCAGGGGCGCCGGATGAAAAACTGTTTTTT. This codes for CASSLAGAPDEKLFF.

This clonotype showed up many times. V and J are TRBV5-1 and TRBJ2-2; D may be TRBD2 (6 bases). The CDR3 totals 15 residues. The V gene's germline CDR1 is SGHRS and CDR2 YFSETQ. Trimming shortened V by 0 bases and J by 1 base, and 7 bases separated the two germline ends. The CDR3 DNA sequence: TGCGCCAGCAGCTTGGCGGGGGTGAACACCGGGGAGCTGTTTTTT. Residues: CASSLAGVNTGELFF.

This clonotype has at least ten counts. The V and J genes are TRBV20-1 and TRBJ1-1; perhaps TRBD1 as D (5 bases). This CDR3 comprises 14 residues. V lost 2 bases and J 0 bases, leaving 10 bases between the germline ends. Germline CDR1 and CDR2: DFQATT and SNEGSKA (reference sequence). This chain's CDR3 is CSARRGGLNTEAFF. The CDR3 DNA reads as TGCAGTGCTAGAAGGGGTGGCTTGAACACTGAAGCTTTCTTT.